One and the same sample provided the 20 T cell receptor beta chains below, sequenced in a study of cytomegalovirus exposure and HLA in healthy donors. Amplification used 60 Vbeta primers and 13 Jbeta primers. Clones were sequenced by immunoSEQ multiplex PCR, and TCRdb holds only the in-frame ones, with some missing. The sample includes 150,000 or so clones, 80% to 90% of them seen just once. Source material: PBMCs. The receptors were sampled from a man aged 18 to 30 in good health and CMV-seronegative.

This chain connects TRBV5-1 to TRBJ2-1; 11 nucleotides match TRBD2. V lost 6 bases to trimming and J lost 6 bases; unmatched junction nucleotides: 5. This CDR3 has 14 amino acids. The V gene's germline CDR1 is SGHRS and CDR2 YFSETQ. This CDR3 is CASTSLAGGNEQFF. The CDR3 DNA follows: TGCGCCAGCACTAGCCTAGCGGGAGGCAATGAGCAGTTCTTC.

This chain joins TRBV5-1 and TRBJ1-2, with 7 nucleotides matching TRBD1. CDR3 length: 14 amino acids. Germline V CDR1 and CDR2: SGHRS, YFSETQ. V lost 0 bases, J lost 4 bases, and 3 bases stayed unmatched. The chain's CDR3 is CASSLGTGLYGYTF. CDR3 coding DNA: TGCGCCAGCAGCTTGGGGACAGGCCTCTATGGCTACACCTTC.

The chain couples TRBV9 to TRBJ2-1; TRBD2 matches at 10 bases. CDR3 length equals 15 residues. The V gene's germline CDR1 is SGDLS and CDR2 YYNGEE. Trimming took 2 bases from V and 5 from J; bases not matched to a gene: 4. This CDR3 reads CASSVVAGGHNEQFF. CDR3 bases: TGTGCCAGCAGCGTGGTAGCGGGGGGTCACAATGAGCAGTTCTTC.

The rearrangement uses TRBV25-1 and TRBJ1-1; no clear D gene. With 5 bases removed from V and 12 bases from J, the gap between germline ends came to 10 bases. CDR1 is MGHDK, CDR2 SYGVNS, per germline. The CDR3 covers 10 residues. The CDR3 loop is CASSHLATFF. In DNA, the CDR3 is TGTGCCAGCAGTCACCTAGCAACTTTCTTT.

The chain couples TRBV5-4 to TRBJ2-2; TRBD1 aligns across 9 bases. The trim removed 3 bases at V and 2 bases at J, leaving 2 bases unmatched. The CDR3 is 15 residues long. The germline CDR1 and CDR2 sequences are SGHNT and YYREEE (reference sequence). The DNA of the CDR3 is TGTGCCAGCAGCTCGGGACAGGGTAACACCGGGGAGCTGTTTTTT. The encoded protein is CASSSGQGNTGELFF.

This chain links TRBV18 with TRBJ1-2, with 9 positions matching TRBD1. CDR3 length: 16 amino acids. Trimming removed 3 bases from V and 4 bases from J; junction bases left unmatched: 9. CDR1 KGHSH and CDR2 LQKENI come from the germline V gene. CDR3 protein: CASSPEHRGRSYGYTF. The CDR3 DNA reads as TGTGCCAGCTCACCGGAACACAGGGGGCGAAGCTATGGCTACACCTTC.

This clone was detected only once. The chain employs TRBV29-1 and TRBJ2-7; no clear D gene. V lost 2 bases and J lost 2, with 7 bases in between. The CDR3 totals 12 residues. In germline, CDR1 is SQVTM, CDR2 ANQGSEA. This CDR3 is CSVETYTYEQYF. The CDR3 DNA follows: TGCAGCGTTGAAACCTATACCTACGAGCAGTACTTC.

The chain recombines TRBV6-4 with TRBJ1-5; D ambiguous. Germline V CDR1 and CDR2: MRHNA, SNTAGT. This CDR3 is 15 amino acids long. The V gene lost 6 bases and the J gene lost 0 bases, with 12 bases spanning the gap. CDR3 coding DNA: TGTGCCAGCAGCGAAGTTAGTGATAGCAATCAGCCCCAGCATTTT. As protein: CASSEVSDSNQPQHF.

The chain uses TRBV2 and TRBJ2-4; D not resolved. This CDR3 is built from 15 residues. Trimming stripped 4 bases from V and 0 bases from J, with 10 bases between. Germline assignment: CDR1 SNHLY and CDR2 FYNNEI. The CDR3 is CASSGKELAKNIQYF. In DNA, the CDR3 is TGTGCCAGCAGTGGAAAAGAACTAGCCAAAAACATTCAGTACTTC.

The chain employs TRBV6-5 and TRBJ2-7; TRBD2 matches 8 bases. The CDR3 is made up of 15 amino acids. CDR1 MNHEY and CDR2 SVGAGI come from the germline V gene. V trimming: 0 bases; J trimming: 7 bases; junction bases outside the gene matches: 8. CDR3 DNA sequence: TGTGCCAGCAGTTACTCCGAGCGGGGGCGGGGAGAGCAGTACTTC. Residues: CASSYSERGRGEQYF.

This chain links TRBV4-1 with TRBJ2-7; 7 nucleotides agree with TRBD2. V shed 3 bases and J 4 bases; nucleotides not matched to a gene: 6. The CDR3 is 14 amino acids. CDR1 is MGHRA and CDR2 is YSYEKL in the germline V gene. CDR3 bases: TGCGCCAGCAGCCACTCCCCAGCGGGGTACGAGCAGTACTTC. Translating gives CASSHSPAGYEQYF.

This clone was counted between two and nine times. The chain joins TRBV4-1 to TRBJ2-2, with D possibly TRBD1 on 5 matching bases. CDR3 length: 12 residues. V was clipped by 6 bases and J by 5 bases, with 7 bases between them. CDR1 is MGHRA, CDR2 YSYEKL, per germline. The chain's CDR3 is CASRGVTGELFF. CDR3 nucleotides: TGCGCCAGCAGAGGGGTAACCGGGGAGCTGTTTTTT.

The chain joins TRBV10-3 to TRBJ2-2; TRBD2 matches 10 bases. With 0 bases clipped from V and 5 bases from J, the junction kept 3 bases outside the gene matches. The germline gives CDR1 ENHRY, CDR2 SYGVKD. The CDR3 covers 16 residues. The CDR3 DNA follows: TGTGCCATCAGTGAGTCGAGCGGGAGGGGTACCGGGGAGCTGTTTTTT. This encodes CAISESSGRGTGELFF.

The chain links TRBV4-1 to TRBJ2-7; 8 bases are a match to TRBD1. Trimming removed 3 bases from V and 6 bases from J; junction bases left unmatched: 10. CDR3 length equals 15 residues. Germline V CDR1 and CDR2: MGHRA, YSYEKL. The CDR3, as DNA: TGCGCCAGCAGCCAGACCGGGACAGGTTCGCCCGAGCAGTACTTC. It translates to CASSQTGTGSPEQYF.

V usage is TRBV5-4 and J usage is TRBJ1-2; 10 bases align to TRBD1. Germline V gives CDR1 SGHNT, CDR2 YYREEE (reference sequence). The CDR3 is 15 amino acids. Trimming at V came to 4 bases and at J to 4 bases, leaving 7 bases not matched to a gene. The CDR3 bases are TGTGCCAGCAGCACGCGACAGGGGGCCAGCTATGGCTACACCTTC. Translating it yields CASSTRQGASYGYTF.

The chain combines TRBV7-2 with TRBJ2-1; possibly TRBD1 for D (5 bases). CDR1 is SGHTA, CDR2 FQGNSA, per germline. CDR3 length: 15 residues. Between the trimmed V and J ends, which lost 1 base and 0 bases, there was a span of 7 bases. The CDR3 is CASSLGGYSYNEQFF. In DNA, the CDR3 is TGTGCCAGCAGCTTAGGGGGCTACTCCTACAATGAGCAGTTCTTC.

This chain links TRBV28 with TRBJ1-3; D unresolved. CDR3 size: 14 residues. The V gene's germline CDR1 is MDHEN and CDR2 SYDVKM. Trimming shortened V by 4 bases and J by 2 bases, and 9 bases separated the two germline ends. The CDR3 bases are TGTGCCAGCAGTTCTAGACGGACTGGAAACACCATATATTTT. As protein: CASSSRRTGNTIYF.

This chain links TRBV9 with TRBJ1-1; no reliable D call. This CDR3 region has 14 residues. Trimming pared 4 bases from V and 4 bases from J, leaving 14 bases between. Germline V lookup: CDR1 SGDLS, CDR2 YYNGEE. CDR3 in amino acids: CASSLQSSATEAFF. The CDR3 DNA sequence: TGTGCCAGCAGCCTACAATCTAGCGCCACTGAAGCTTTCTTT.

This sequence joins TRBV6-5 and TRBJ1-4; 9 positions match TRBD1. Germline-derived CDR1 and CDR2 are MNHEY and SVGAGI. The CDR3 has 14 amino acids. With V trimmed by 6 bases and J by 3 bases, 2 bases remained unmatched. The CDR3 nucleotides read TGTGCCAGCAGGGGGACAGGGTCTAATGAAAAACTGTTTTTT. This codes for CASRGTGSNEKLFF.

In regard to this clone: Sequence at one end of the junction differs from germline and may be a read error. The chain has TRBV7-7 and TRBJ2-2, with TRBD1 matching 8 bases. The CDR3 has 15 residues. CDR1 and CDR2 (germline): SSHAT, FNYEAQ (reference sequence). The CDR3 reads CASSPRTGLGGELFF. In DNA, the CDR3 is TGTGCTAGCAGCCCCCGGACAGGGCTGGGCGGGGAGCTGTTTTTT.